These 8 T cell receptor beta chains were sequenced from one sample in a study of T cells in Graves' hyperthyroidism and ophthalmopathy. RNA transcripts served as the template for amplifying TCR beta CDR3 regions. When the TCR CDR3 underwent first-round RT-PCR, the HTBI primer set was used. One entry per CDR3 protein results from TCRdb running MiXCR on the multiplex PCR reads. Of approximately 640,000 distinct CDR3 sequences listed, roughly 45% were seen once; the top ten hold roughly 7.2%. Material: peripheral blood or thyroid tissue (not recorded which). Every receptor here comes from an adult man with Graves' disease, either hyperthyroidism or ophthalmopathy (not recorded which).

V is TRBV11-2 and J is TRBJ2-2; D unresolved. The V gene's germline CDR1 is SGHAT and CDR2 FQNNGV. The CDR3 extends over 14 amino acids. V lost 0 bases to trimming and J lost 4 bases, with 6 bases between them. The CDR3, as DNA: TGTGCCAGCAGCTTAGATACGGTCACCGGGGAGCTGTTTTTT. Protein sequence: CASSLDTVTGELFF.

CDR3 loop: CSATGARGTGANVLTF. The CDR3 coding sequence is TGCAGTGCTACTGGTGCCAGGGGGACTGGGGCCAACGTCCTGACTTTC. V usage is TRBV20-1 and J usage is TRBJ2-6, with 7 bases fitting TRBD1. Germline assignment: CDR1 DFQATT and CDR2 SNEGSKA (reference sequence). This CDR3 has 16 amino acids. J was trimmed by 2 bases and V by 4 bases; bases with no gene match: 8.

The chain recombines TRBV7-9 with TRBJ2-5, with unresolved D. CDR3 size: 16 residues. The V gene lost 1 base and the J gene lost 1 base, with 13 bases spanning the gap. Per the germline V gene, CDR1 is SEHNR and CDR2 is FQNEAQ (reference sequence). The CDR3 region is CASSLGEATIQETQYF. CDR3 nucleotides: TGTGCCAGCAGCTTAGGAGAAGCAACAATCCAAGAGACCCAGTACTTC.

This clonotype was detected ten times or more. V usage is TRBV2 and J usage is TRBJ2-7; 8 bases align to TRBD1. V dropped 6 bases and J dropped 4; count of bases not matched to a gene: 5. Germline V gives CDR1 SNHLY, CDR2 FYNNEI. The CDR3 spans 13 residues. Here the CDR3 reads CASREQGAYEQYF. The CDR3 nucleotides read TGTGCCAGCAGAGAGCAGGGGGCGTACGAGCAGTACTTC. Full variable domain (remainder filled in from reference TRBV2 and TRBJ2-7): EPEVTQTPSHQVTQMGQEVILRCVPISNHLYFYWYRQILGQKVEFLVSFYNNEISEKSEIFDDQFSVERPDGSNFTLKIRSTKLEDSAMYFCASREQGAYEQYFGPGTRLTVT.

This clonotype was seen a few times. The V call is TRBV5-1, the J call TRBJ1-1; 11 bases align to TRBD1. Per germline, CDR1 SGHRS and CDR2 YFSETQ. Trimming took 7 bases from V and 6 from J; bases not matched to a gene: 8. The CDR3 consists of 14 residues. CDR3 DNA sequence: TGCGCCAGCTCATCCCAGGGACAGGGGGCTGAAGCTTTCTTT. Encoded protein: CASSSQGQGAEAFF. The whole variable domain, filled in from reference TRBV5-1 and TRBJ1-1, reads KAGVTQTPRYLIKTRGQQVTLSCSPISGHRSVSWYQQTPGQGLQFLFEYFSETQRNKGNFPGRFSGRQFSNSRSEMNVSTLELGDSALYLCASSSQGQGAEAFFGQGTRLTVV.

This clonotype showed up just a few times. The V and J genes are TRBV7-9 and TRBJ2-7; 9 nucleotides line up with TRBD1. Looked up from germline, CDR1 is SEHNR and CDR2 is FQNEAQ (reference sequence). J lost 6 bases, V lost 0 bases, and 15 bases had no gene match. The CDR3 totals 18 residues. This CDR3 is CASSLAGTGRVFGGEQYF. Here the CDR3 DNA reads TGTGCCAGCAGCTTAGCCGGGACAGGGCGAGTGTTTGGCGGCGAGCAGTACTTC.

The J gene is TRBJ2-5, the V gene TRBV2, with 14 positions matching TRBD2. With the DNA end fitting TRBJ2-7 better, the J assignment may be wrong. The germline V gene encodes CDR1 SNHLY and CDR2 FYNNEI. The CDR3 contains 17 residues. The CDR3, as DNA: TGTGCCAGCAGCCACTTCCCCGGGACTAGCGGGAGCTACGAGCAGTACTTC. Its protein is CASSHFPGTSGSYEQYF.

This clonotype was counted ten times or more. This CDR3 reads CASSLGGGRNQPQHF. Here the CDR3 DNA reads TGTGCCAGCAGCTTGGGTGGGGGGCGGAATCAGCCCCAGCATTTT. The chain combines TRBV7-9 with TRBJ1-5, with D perhaps TRBD1 (6 bases). V dropped 3 bases and J dropped 4 bases, with 13 bases sitting between them. CDR1 SEHNR and CDR2 FQNEAQ come from the germline V gene (reference sequence). The CDR3 contains 15 residues.